This TCR beta chain was captured in a study of blood T cell repertoires in COVID-19. Authors' data handling: Amplification from reference gene primers served as the basis for estimated nucleated cell counts. This table comes from immunoSEQ multiplex PCR, and its TCRdb copy is limited to in-frame clones, with some not included. V and J calls and clone size are copied from that table; D and trimming were computed from the DNA. The profile shows approximately 200,000 clones, 65% to 85% of them singletons. The CDR3 covers 17 residues. Germline V lookup: CDR1 MGHRA, CDR2 YSYEKL. Trimming took 4 bases from V and 0 from J; bases not matched to a gene: 9. This clone was seen just once.

The sequencing sample was made of peripheral blood. The chain employs TRBV4-1 and TRBJ2-1, with TRBD2 matching 7 bases. The sequence was collected from a man in his sixties with active or convalescent COVID-19. CDR3: CASSPVSGRSSYNEQFF. DNA for the CDR3: TGCGCCAGCAGCCCGGTTAGCGGGCGATCCTCCTACAATGAGCAGTTCTTC.